The T cell receptor beta chain described here comes from a study of identical twins (TCRdb year 2016). Background on the whole study: The study deep-sequenced TCR alpha and beta repertoires from monozygotic twins, unrelated adults of various ages and cord blood to test whether fetal clonotypes persist. To rule out contamination, replicate twin experiments were performed at different times with different library preparation protocols. Overall results and qualifications from the work: Out-of-frame TCR alpha sequences shared between twins showed an excess of low generation-probability sequences compared with coincidental sharing between unrelated individuals. Excess twin sharing in beta out-of-frame sequences was weaker because fewer shared sequences lowered the signal-to-noise ratio. Zero-insertion analyses could be partly confounded by invariant T cells such as MAIT and iNKT, though diverse VJ usage argued against such confounding for most clonotypes. Fewer insertions were carried by abundant cord blood beta clonotypes, a similar but weaker trend appeared in young adult naive repertoires, and no such trend appeared in memory repertoires. In monozygotic twins, out-of-frame TCR alpha sharing was systematically underestimated by recombination models, although the models agreed with sharing between unrelated individuals. Because the same donors could not be followed over many years, the conclusions relied on cross-sectional statistical analysis.

V and J are truncated by 5 bases and 4 bases respectively, leaving an intervening sequence of 14 bases. From the cysteine up to the phenylalanine, the CDR3 has a length of 13 residues. Kept here is only the CDR3 DNA, which spans 39 bases and is read in frame from base 1. According to the germline V gene (reference sequence), CDR1 reads DFQATT and CDR2 reads SNEGSKA. About this clonotype itself: Its binding antigen is unknown. Base qualities are not recorded, but no much larger clone differs from it by a single base.

All donors were healthy Caucasians. Three pairs of female monozygotic twins, all aged roughly 18 to 29 years, were included in the twin cohort. Positive isolation kits from Invitrogen were used to isolate the CD4+ and CD8+ T cell populations. The library was made by 5' RACE. Sequenced using an Illumina HiSeq 2000. Template switching added a universal primer binding site, and the final cDNA carried a unique molecular identifier that allowed TCR cDNA molecules to be counted accurately. First-strand cDNA for TCR alpha and beta chains was synthesized from specific primers in the conserved constant-segment region. To control for contamination, each cDNA library was double barcoded with a SMART-Mk sample barcode plus Illumina barcodes. TruSeq adapter sequences along with Illumina sample barcodes were introduced in two successive PCR steps. The TCR alpha and beta cDNA libraries were sequenced on the Illumina HiSeq platform using custom primers. As for the original processing: Unique molecular identifiers were extracted from raw reads with MiGEC, and CDR3 positions were determined with MiXCR. For each individual, recombination models were inferred using an EM algorithm with the repgenHMM and IGoR tools. Shared clonotypes were analyzed with the tcR package in R, and sharing was normalized by the product of cloneset sizes. Out-of-frame nonproductive sequences were analyzed to study raw recombination free of thymic and clonal selection effects. TCRdb redid the processing of the public reads, applying fastp at Q25 and MiXCR, and retained in-frame beta chains. Each entry merges the rows of one CDR3 protein and shows their most common DNA and genes. The V and J calls and clone size come from TCRdb's table, not from the authors' own analysis. In this sample the table shows 470,000 or so distinct CDR3 sequences, about 24% of which occur a single time. 2.9% of the sample comes from the top ten.

The sample also formed part of further work on T cells expressing NK-cell markers. From that second study: In sorted CD3+CD56+NKG2C+, CD3+CD56+NKG2C- and CD3+CD56-NKG2C+ T-cell subsets from several donors, TCR beta-chain repertoires were profiled. Among the eight sequenced donors, only one was HCMV-seronegative, while the other seven were HCMV-seropositive. In several experiments an anti-gammadeltaTCR antibody was added to restrict sorting to alphabetaTCR-expressing T cells. In roughly 6 donors, the dominant CD3+CD56+NKG2C+ clonotypes ranked among the top 10 CD8+ clonotypes, making up about 1.0-7.5% of CD8+ T cells. Those dominant clonotypes were again the most abundant among CD3+CD56-NKG2C+ cells in a few donors, at roughly 25-60.1%. Whether the expanded NKG2C-expressing T cell clones were specific for HCMV antigens remained unclear. The eight sequenced donors were randomly selected healthy volunteers, three men and five women. A commercial ELISA kit detecting HCMV-specific IgG in serum was used to determine HCMV serostatus. MIGEC handled demultiplexing of the reads and grouping by UMI, while MiTCR was used to assemble and quantify clonotypes. To remove erroneous sequences, TCR cDNA sequences were retained only when supported by two or more reads. The tcR package was used for downstream repertoire analysis, with clonotypes matched between fractions based on CDR3 nucleotide sequence plus V segment. Antigen specificity was annotated against VDJdb with VDJmatch, allowing one amino acid substitution in CDR3.

Here the chain combines TRBV20-1 and TRBJ2-5; TRBD1 is a possible D gene, resting on 5 matching bases. Sequenced input: CD4+ T cells sorted from blood. The origin of this receptor is a woman between 18 and 29 years old in good health. The DNA sequence is given as TGCAGTGCTCCAGGGTCCACAAGAGAGACCCAGTACTTC. Its translation reads: CSAPGSTRETQYF.